The clone carrying this T cell receptor (beta chain) occurred many times. The antigen is not known. These data originate in a study of molecular identifiers for immune sequencing clone quantification. Study summary: Replicate experiments took RNA from 20,000 or 100,000 naive CD8 cells, divided it five ways and sequenced four. Findings of the study overall: Identical barcode-sharing TCR molecules could lead to underestimated sizes for highly expanded clones.

TCRdb reanalysed the PCR reads using MiXCR and keeps one entry per CDR3 protein. The sample records hundreds of thousands of distinct CDR3 sequences, roughly 21% being singletons. Researchers sorted naive CD8 T cells as cells that were CD8+CD4-CCR7+CD45RA+. Sequenced: naive CD8+ T cells from blood, with Jurkat cell RNA spiked in. Subset of the sample: FACS-sorted CD8+CD4-CCR7+CD45RA+ naive T cells. The receptor was derived from a human donor in good health. Some libraries in this study had Jurkat cell RNA spiked in.

The chain's CDR3 is CASSVDIFPNTGELFF. The DNA for the CDR3 is TGTGCCAGCAGCGTAGATATATTTCCGAACACCGGGGAGCTGTTTTTT. The V and J genes are TRBV9 and TRBJ2-2; D unclear. Trimming took off 0 bases at V and 0 bases at J, with 9 bases between the two ends. Germline V gene sequence: CDR1 SGDLS, CDR2 YYNGEE. This CDR3 region has 16 residues.